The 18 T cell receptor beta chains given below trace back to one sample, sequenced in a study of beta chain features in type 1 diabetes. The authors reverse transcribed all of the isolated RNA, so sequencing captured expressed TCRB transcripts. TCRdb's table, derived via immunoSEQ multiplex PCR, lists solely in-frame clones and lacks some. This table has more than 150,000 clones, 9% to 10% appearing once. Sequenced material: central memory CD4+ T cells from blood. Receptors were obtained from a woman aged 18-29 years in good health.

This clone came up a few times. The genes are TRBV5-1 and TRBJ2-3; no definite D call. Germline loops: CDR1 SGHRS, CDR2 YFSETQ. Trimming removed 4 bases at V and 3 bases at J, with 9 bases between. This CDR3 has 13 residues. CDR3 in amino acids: CASSRSITDTQYF. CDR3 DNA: TGCGCCAGCAGCAGAAGCATTACAGATACGCAGTATTTT.

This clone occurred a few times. The CDR3 region is CASSLLAGGLYEQYF. DNA of the CDR3: TGTGCCAGCAGCCTACTAGCGGGGGGTCTATACGAGCAGTACTTC. V is TRBV7-2 and J is TRBJ2-7; TRBD2 agrees at 12 bases. Per germline, CDR1 SGHTA and CDR2 FQGNSA. Losses at the gene ends were 5 bases for V and 4 bases for J; bases not matched to a gene: 6. This CDR3 has 15 residues. The entire variable domain, with the rest obtained from reference TRBV7-2 and TRBJ2-7, is as follows: GAGVSQSPSNKVTEKGKDVELRCDPISGHTALYWYRQSLGQGLEFLIYFQGNSAPDKSGLPSDRFSAERTGGSVSTLTIQRTQQEDSAVYLCASSLLAGGLYEQYFGPGTRLTVT.

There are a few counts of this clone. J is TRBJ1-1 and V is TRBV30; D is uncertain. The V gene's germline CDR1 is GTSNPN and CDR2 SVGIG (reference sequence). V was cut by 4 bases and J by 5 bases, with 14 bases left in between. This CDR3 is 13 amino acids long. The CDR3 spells CAWTLGRGTEAFF. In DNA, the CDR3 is TGTGCCTGGACCTTGGGCCGAGGGACTGAAGCTTTCTTT. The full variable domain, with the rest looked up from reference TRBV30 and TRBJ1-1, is SQTIHQWPATLVQPVGSPLSLECTVEGTSNPNLYWYRQAAGRGLQLLFYSVGIGQISSEVPQNLSASRPQDRQFILSSKKLLLSDSGFYLCAWTLGRGTEAFFGQGTRLTVV.

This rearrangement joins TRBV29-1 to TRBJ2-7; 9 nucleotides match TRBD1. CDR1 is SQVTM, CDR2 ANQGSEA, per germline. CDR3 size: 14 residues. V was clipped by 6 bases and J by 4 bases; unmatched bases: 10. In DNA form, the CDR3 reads TGCAGCGTCATACCGGGACAGGGTGGGTACGAGCAGTACTTC. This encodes CSVIPGQGGYEQYF.

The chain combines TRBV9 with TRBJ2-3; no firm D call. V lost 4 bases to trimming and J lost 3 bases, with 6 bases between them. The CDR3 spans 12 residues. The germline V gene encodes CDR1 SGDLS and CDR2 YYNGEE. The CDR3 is CASSPVTDTQYF. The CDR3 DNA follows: TGTGCCAGCAGCCCCGTTACAGATACGCAGTATTTT.

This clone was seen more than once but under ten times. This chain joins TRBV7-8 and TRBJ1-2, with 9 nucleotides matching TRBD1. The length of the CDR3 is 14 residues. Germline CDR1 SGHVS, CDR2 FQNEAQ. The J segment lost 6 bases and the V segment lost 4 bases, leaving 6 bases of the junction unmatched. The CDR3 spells CASSSLTGGHGYTF. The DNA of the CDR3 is TGTGCCAGCAGCTCTTTGACAGGGGGGCATGGCTACACCTTC.

The CDR3 loop is CSVRATGGNTEAFF. In nucleotides, the CDR3 is TGCAGCGTGAGGGCGACAGGGGGGAACACTGAAGCTTTCTTT. The chain uses TRBV29-1 and TRBJ1-1; 9 positions match TRBD1. Unmatched junction bases numbered 6, after V lost 6 bases and J lost 1 base. The CDR3 is 14 amino acids. Germline CDR1 and CDR2: SQVTM and ANQGSEA.

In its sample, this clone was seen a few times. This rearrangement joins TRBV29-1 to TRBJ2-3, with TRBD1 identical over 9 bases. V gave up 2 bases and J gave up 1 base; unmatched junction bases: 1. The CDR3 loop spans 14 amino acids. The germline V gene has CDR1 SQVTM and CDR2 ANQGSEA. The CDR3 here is CSVERQGGTDTQYF. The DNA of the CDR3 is TGCAGCGTTGAAAGACAGGGGGGCACAGATACGCAGTATTTT.

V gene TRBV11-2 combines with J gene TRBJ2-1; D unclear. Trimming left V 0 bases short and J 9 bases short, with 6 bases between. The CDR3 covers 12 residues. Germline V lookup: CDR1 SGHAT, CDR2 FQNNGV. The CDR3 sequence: CASSLESSEQFF. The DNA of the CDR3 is TGTGCCAGCAGCTTAGAGAGTAGTGAGCAGTTCTTC.

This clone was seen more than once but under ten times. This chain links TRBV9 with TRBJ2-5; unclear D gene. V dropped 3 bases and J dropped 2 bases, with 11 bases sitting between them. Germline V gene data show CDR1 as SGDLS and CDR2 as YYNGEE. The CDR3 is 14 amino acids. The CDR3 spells CASSAGYSQETQYF. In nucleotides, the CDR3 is TGTGCCAGCAGCGCAGGTTACAGTCAAGAGACCCAGTACTTC.

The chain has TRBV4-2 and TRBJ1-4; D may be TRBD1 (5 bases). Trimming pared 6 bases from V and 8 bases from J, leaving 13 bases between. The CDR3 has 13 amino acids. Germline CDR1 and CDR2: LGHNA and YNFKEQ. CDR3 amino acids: CASRSQGDEKLFF. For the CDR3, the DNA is TGTGCCAGCAGGAGTCAGGGTGACGAAAAACTGTTTTTT.

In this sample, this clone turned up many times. The CDR3 spells CASSFAGGGSTDTQYF. The CDR3 nucleotides are TGTGCCAGCAGCTTTGCGGGGGGGGGCAGCACAGATACGCAGTATTTT. J is TRBJ2-3 and V is TRBV5-6, with 9 bases fitting TRBD2. V lost 2 bases and J lost 0; bases outside the gene matches: 4. Germline lookup yields CDR1 SGHDT and CDR2 YYEEEE. CDR3 length: 16 amino acids.

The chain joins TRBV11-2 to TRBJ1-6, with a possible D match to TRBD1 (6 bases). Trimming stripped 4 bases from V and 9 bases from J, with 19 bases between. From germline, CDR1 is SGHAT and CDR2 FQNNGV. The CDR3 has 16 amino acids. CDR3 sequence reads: CASSWLPSGGGSPLHF. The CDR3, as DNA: TGTGCCAGCAGCTGGTTACCCTCGGGGGGCGGTTCACCCCTCCACTTT.

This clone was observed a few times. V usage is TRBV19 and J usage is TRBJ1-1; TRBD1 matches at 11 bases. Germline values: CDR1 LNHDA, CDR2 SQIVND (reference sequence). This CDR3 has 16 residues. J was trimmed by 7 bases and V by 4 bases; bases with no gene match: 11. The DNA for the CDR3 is TGTGCCAGTAGTACCGCCGGGACAGGGGGTCCCCGTGAAGCTTTCTTT. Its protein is CASSTAGTGGPREAFF.

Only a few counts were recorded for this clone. CDR3: CASSIEPSYEQYF. The CDR3 DNA sequence: TGTGCCAGTAGTATCGAGCCATCCTACGAGCAGTACTTC. The chain uses TRBV19 and TRBJ2-7; D is uncertain. The CDR3 length is 13 residues. The germline gives CDR1 LNHDA, CDR2 SQIVND (reference sequence). V dropped 3 bases and J dropped 1 base, with 7 bases sitting between them.

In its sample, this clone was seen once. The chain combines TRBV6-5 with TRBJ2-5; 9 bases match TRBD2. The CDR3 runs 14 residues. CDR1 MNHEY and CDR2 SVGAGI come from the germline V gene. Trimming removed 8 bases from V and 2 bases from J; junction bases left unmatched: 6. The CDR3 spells CASLLSGGQETQYF. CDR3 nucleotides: TGTGCCAGCTTACTTAGCGGGGGACAAGAGACCCAGTACTTC.

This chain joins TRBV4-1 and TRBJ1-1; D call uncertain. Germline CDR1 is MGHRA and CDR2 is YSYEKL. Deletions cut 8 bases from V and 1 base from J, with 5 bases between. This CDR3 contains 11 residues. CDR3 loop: CASAKNTEAFF. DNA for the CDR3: TGCGCCAGCGCGAAGAACACTGAAGCTTTCTTT.

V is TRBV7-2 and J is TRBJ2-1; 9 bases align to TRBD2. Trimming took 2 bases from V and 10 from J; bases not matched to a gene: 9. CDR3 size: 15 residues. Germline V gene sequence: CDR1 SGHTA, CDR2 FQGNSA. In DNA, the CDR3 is TGTGCCAGCAGCTTATCTAGCGGGGTCAGTATGGAGCAGTTCTTC. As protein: CASSLSSGVSMEQFF.